Listed here are 23 T cell receptor beta chains from one sample, sequenced in a study of OX40 agonist ivuxolimab in advanced cancers. Here immunoSEQ multiplex PCR was the method, and the copy in TCRdb shows in-frame clones only, minus some. This sample has approximately 43,000 clones, with around nine tenths found just once. The specimen comprised CD4+ or CD8+ T cells sorted from blood, sampled in a trial of the OX40 agonist ivuxolimab. The receptors were sampled from an adult with an advanced solid tumor such as melanoma, head and neck, liver or kidney cancer.

The chain links TRBV6-5 to TRBJ2-3, with 9 nucleotides matching TRBD1. CDR3 length: 15 residues. After removal of 4 bases from V and 3 bases from J, the junction contained 5 bases not matched to a gene. CDR1 and CDR2 (germline): MNHEY, SVGAGI. The CDR3 nucleotides are TGTGCCAGCAGTTCCCGGGACAGGGTTACAGATACGCAGTATTTT. This translates into CASSSRDRVTDTQYF.

The chain carries TRBV6-1 and TRBJ2-7, with 12 bases aligning to TRBD1. The CDR3 has 15 residues. Germline values: CDR1 MNHNS, CDR2 SASEGT. V lost 4 bases and J lost 4; bases outside the gene matches: 5. For the CDR3, the DNA is TGTGCCAGCAGTGCTGGGACAGGGGGCAGGTACGAGCAGTACTTC. This translates into CASSAGTGGRYEQYF.

This chain uses TRBV9 with TRBJ1-6, with 7 positions matching TRBD1. This CDR3 contains 15 residues. Trimming cost V 2 bases and J 3 bases; bases outside gene matches: 2. Germline CDR1 is SGDLS and CDR2 is YYNGEE. CDR3 protein: CASSVGTDYNSPLHF. The CDR3 nucleotides are TGTGCCAGCAGCGTCGGGACAGACTATAATTCACCCCTCCACTTT.

This clone was observed once. This chain links TRBV2 with TRBJ1-1, with D uncertain. The CDR3 sequence is 14 residues long. The germline V gene encodes CDR1 SNHLY and CDR2 FYNNEI. The V and J ends lost 6 bases and 2 bases respectively, with 13 bases between them. CDR3 DNA sequence: TGTGCCAGCAGCTCGAGGTTATCCAACACTGAAGCTTTCTTT. As protein: CASSSRLSNTEAFF.

The gene calls are TRBV27 and TRBJ2-1; unclear D gene. The CDR3 contains 14 residues. V lost 6 bases to trimming and J lost 0 bases, with 9 bases between them. Germline V CDR1 and CDR2: MNHEY, SMNVEV (reference sequence). The CDR3 nucleotides read TGTGCCAGCAGAAAGGAGAGCTCCTACAATGAGCAGTTCTTC. Residues: CASRKESSYNEQFF.

The J gene is TRBJ2-7, the V gene TRBV7-6; 7 bases match TRBD2. This CDR3 has 13 residues. The germline V gene has CDR1 SGHVS and CDR2 FNYEAQ. The V gene end was trimmed by 4 bases and the J gene end by 0 bases; junction bases not matched to a gene: 0. For the CDR3, the DNA is TGTGCCAGCAGCTGGACTAGCTCCTACGAGCAGTACTTC. Its translation is CASSWTSSYEQYF. The variable domain in full, completed from reference TRBV7-6 and TRBJ2-7, reads GAGVSQSPRYKVTKRGQDVALRCDPISGHVSLYWYRQALGQGPEFLTYFNYEAQQDKSGLPNDRFSAERPEGSISTLTIQRTEQRDSAMYRCASSWTSSYEQYFGPGTRLTVT.

The chain combines TRBV11-2 with TRBJ2-7; 10 bases are shared with TRBD2. J was trimmed by 4 bases and V by 5 bases; bases with no gene match: 8. CDR3 size: 15 residues. In germline, CDR1 is SGHAT, CDR2 FQNNGV. In nucleotides, the CDR3 is TGTGCCAGCAGCCCGAGGACTAGCGGACCTTACGAGCAGTACTTC. Protein product: CASSPRTSGPYEQYF.

V usage is TRBV6-1 and J usage is TRBJ1-2; TRBD1 matches 8 bases. From germline, CDR1 is MNHNS and CDR2 SASEGT. V lost 4 bases, J lost 6 bases, and 10 bases stayed unmatched. The CDR3 totals 15 residues. Here the CDR3 DNA reads TGTGCCAGCAGTGTGAAAGACAGGGGAAGGGATGGCTACACCTTC. Translated: CASSVKDRGRDGYTF.

The chain is built from TRBV5-1 and TRBJ2-6, with no clear D. The V gene lost 0 bases and the J gene lost 1 base, with 5 bases spanning the gap. The CDR3 is 15 amino acids. Germline V gives CDR1 SGHRS, CDR2 YFSETQ. The CDR3 DNA reads as TGCGCCAGCAGCTTGGATGGTTCTGGGGCCAACGTCCTGACTTTC. This codes for CASSLDGSGANVLTF.

V gene TRBV19 combines with J gene TRBJ2-3, with 9 positions matching TRBD2. V was clipped by 8 bases and J by 1 base; unmatched bases: 10. This CDR3 has 16 residues. Germline lookup yields CDR1 LNHDA and CDR2 SQIVND (reference sequence). CDR3 region: CASGSSGSRGTDTQYF. The DNA of the CDR3 is TGTGCCAGTGGCAGTAGCGGGAGTCGGGGCACAGATACGCAGTATTTT.

The V and J genes are TRBV6-1 and TRBJ1-1, with TRBD1 matching 7 bases. The CDR3 extends over 10 amino acids. Trimming at V came to 10 bases and at J to 9 bases, leaving 5 bases not matched to a gene. CDR1 and CDR2 from the germline V gene are MNHNS and SASEGT. The CDR3 DNA follows: TGTGCCACTCCGACAGGGCAAGCTTTCTTT. Residues: CATPTGQAFF.

This chain links TRBV30 with TRBJ1-1, with TRBD1 matching over 7 bases. V dropped 4 bases and J dropped 4; count of bases not matched to a gene: 6. The CDR3 sequence is 13 residues long. Germline CDR1 and CDR2: GTSNPN and SVGIG (reference sequence). CDR3 DNA sequence: TGTGCCTGGAAGGGGACAGTCAGCACTGAAGCTTTCTTT. Its protein product is CAWKGTVSTEAFF.

The chain carries TRBV19 and TRBJ1-6; D remains unclear. Per germline, CDR1 LNHDA and CDR2 SQIVND (reference sequence). The CDR3 is made up of 14 amino acids. Trimming cost V 5 bases and J 7 bases, with 12 bases left between them. DNA for the CDR3: TGTGCCAGTAGTGGATCGGCGCCAAATTCACCCCTCCACTTT. It encodes CASSGSAPNSPLHF.

The V gene is TRBV6-6, the J gene TRBJ1-1; D is unresolved. This CDR3 comprises 12 residues. Germline CDR1 MNHNY, CDR2 SVGAGI (reference sequence). V shed 7 bases and J shed 4 bases, with 10 bases lying between them. The CDR3 loop is CASKGSVTEAFF. Written as DNA, the CDR3 is TGTGCCAGCAAGGGTAGTGTCACTGAAGCTTTCTTT.

Concerning this clone itself: Likely a read error: the CDR3 ends without its conserved phenylalanine or tryptophan. This chain uses TRBV30 with TRBJ2-7; the D gene is possibly TRBD2 (6 bases). The CDR3 has 12 residues. From germline, CDR1 is GTSNPN and CDR2 SVGIG (reference sequence). The V end was cut by 1 base, the J end by 7 bases, with 11 bases between. CDR3 DNA: TGTGCCTGGAGTGATCCAGGAGGGGAGCAGTACCTC. Amino acids: CAWSDPGGEQYL.

This chain joins TRBV5-1 and TRBJ2-7; 10 bases are a match to TRBD1. With 4 bases clipped from V and 3 bases from J, the junction kept 4 bases outside the gene matches. The CDR3 runs to 14 residues. The V gene's germline CDR1 is SGHRS and CDR2 YFSETQ. CDR3 region: CASSPGTGVYEQYF. The CDR3 DNA sequence: TGCGCCAGCAGCCCCGGGACAGGGGTCTACGAGCAGTACTTC.

The chain is built from TRBV10-1 and TRBJ1-6; unclear D gene. The ends were cut back, 6 bases at V and 7 bases at J, with 10 bases in the middle. Germline lookup yields CDR1 WNHNN and CDR2 SYGVQD (reference sequence). The CDR3 totals 13 residues. In nucleotides, the CDR3 is TGCGCCAGCAGGGCCGACCGGAATTCACCCCTCCACTTT. Protein product: CASRADRNSPLHF.

The rearrangement links TRBV6-6 to TRBJ2-7; TRBD2 might be the D (6 bases). The CDR3 length is 12 residues. Trimming removed 2 bases at V and 7 bases at J, with 9 bases between. CDR1 is MNHNY, CDR2 SVGAGI, per germline (reference sequence). CDR3: CASSYTSGEQYF. The CDR3 DNA reads TGTGCCAGCAGTTACACGAGCGGGGAGCAGTACTTC.

The chain joins TRBV6-1 to TRBJ1-1, with 9 bases that match TRBD1. Looked up from germline, CDR1 is MNHNS and CDR2 is SASEGT. After removal of 4 bases from V and 5 bases from J, the junction contained 8 bases not matched to a gene. The CDR3 spans 15 residues. CDR3 nucleotides: TGTGCCAGCAGTGCGGGACAGGGCAGATTAACTGAAGCTTTCTTT. Amino acids: CASSAGQGRLTEAFF.

The chain couples TRBV11-2 to TRBJ1-3; D not certain. The CDR3 contains 14 residues. Germline CDR1 is SGHAT and CDR2 is FQNNGV. Trimming stripped 0 bases from V and 7 bases from J, with 10 bases between. The CDR3 DNA is TGTGCCAGCAGCTTAGATGGCCCAGGTAACACCATATATTTT. This gives the protein CASSLDGPGNTIYF.

This clone turned up a few times. The chain combines TRBV7-9 with TRBJ2-3; 10 nucleotides align to TRBD1. The germline gives CDR1 SEHNR, CDR2 FQNEAQ (reference sequence). J gave up 2 bases and V 1 base, and 3 bases lay outside the gene matches. The CDR3 spans 16 residues. Here the CDR3 DNA reads TGTGCCAGCAGCTTAGAGACAGGGGGCATCACAGATACGCAGTATTTT. It yields the protein CASSLETGGITDTQYF.

This clone is a singleton in its sample. This chain links TRBV11-2 with TRBJ2-7; D assignment may be TRBD1 or TRBD2 (6 bases each). Germline values: CDR1 SGHAT, CDR2 FQNNGV. The CDR3 is made up of 14 amino acids. V was trimmed by 7 bases and J by 4 bases, leaving 17 bases between them. This chain's CDR3 is CASTQTGGAYEQYF. CDR3 DNA sequence: TGTGCCAGCACCCAGACCGGGGGCGCATACGAGCAGTACTTC. The full variable domain, with the rest looked up from reference TRBV11-2 and TRBJ2-7, is EAGVAQSPRYKIIEKRQSVAFWCNPISGHATLYWYQQILGQGPKLLIQFQNNGVVDDSQLPKDRFSAERLKGVDSTLKIQPAKLEDSAVYLCASTQTGGAYEQYFGPGTRLTVT.

The chain carries TRBV15 and TRBJ1-4; D perhaps matches TRBD1 (5 bases). V lost 3 bases to trimming and J lost 4 bases, with 6 bases between them. This CDR3 contains 13 residues. Germline loops: CDR1 LNHNV, CDR2 YYDKDF (reference sequence). In nucleotides, the CDR3 is TGTGCCACCAGCAGCGACAGTAATGAAAAACTGTTTTTT. It specifies CATSSDSNEKLFF.